This entry features one T cell receptor (beta chain) sequence. These data come from a study of blood T cell repertoires in COVID-19. About the study: The samples span acute and convalescent COVID-19 from the United States, Italy and Spain. The analysed material was cDNA or gDNA that came from T cells, B-cell-depleted T cells, or PBMCs.

Original processing methods: Amplifying reference gene primers gave estimates of nucleated cell counts. The table came from immunoSEQ multiplex PCR; TCRdb's copy has only in-frame clones and leaves some out. V, J and clone size are those of that table, while D and trimming were read from the DNA. The sample lists 80,000 to 95,000 clones, approximately 85% occurring once. With 5 bases clipped from V and 4 bases from J, the junction kept 4 bases outside the gene matches. The germline gives CDR1 MNHEY, CDR2 SVGAGI. The CDR3 contains 13 residues. The J gene is TRBJ1-2, the V gene TRBV6-5, with 7 bases that match TRBD1. This TCR was recovered from a man aged 70-80 years with acute or convalescent COVID-19. Input material: peripheral blood. CDR3 coding DNA: TGTGCCAGCAGTACGGGACAGTTCTATGGCTACACCTTC. Translating it yields CASSTGQFYGYTF.